The clone carrying this T cell receptor (beta chain) was found a few times. These data belong to a study of Graves' ophthalmopathy and Graves' hyperthyroidism. V shed 1 base, J shed 3 bases, and the junction held 5 bases outside the gene matches. The CDR3 loop spans 15 amino acids. CDR1 is MGHRA and CDR2 is YSYEKL in the germline V gene. RNA transcripts served as template for amplifying TCR beta CDR3 sequences. After a first-round RT-PCR with HTBI primers, a second-round multiplex PCR was run. Each CDR3 protein is one row after TCRdb ran MiXCR on the multiplex PCR reads. The table includes hundreds of thousands of distinct CDR3 sequences, 40% detected once.

This clonotype was sampled from an adult man with Graves' ophthalmopathy. The sequenced sample was peripheral blood. V usage is TRBV4-1 and J usage is TRBJ1-2; 7 bases are a match to TRBD1. The CDR3 nucleotides read TGCGCCAGCAGCCAAGGTCAGGGGGGGGACTATGGCTACACCTTC. This sequence encodes CASSQGQGGDYGYTF.